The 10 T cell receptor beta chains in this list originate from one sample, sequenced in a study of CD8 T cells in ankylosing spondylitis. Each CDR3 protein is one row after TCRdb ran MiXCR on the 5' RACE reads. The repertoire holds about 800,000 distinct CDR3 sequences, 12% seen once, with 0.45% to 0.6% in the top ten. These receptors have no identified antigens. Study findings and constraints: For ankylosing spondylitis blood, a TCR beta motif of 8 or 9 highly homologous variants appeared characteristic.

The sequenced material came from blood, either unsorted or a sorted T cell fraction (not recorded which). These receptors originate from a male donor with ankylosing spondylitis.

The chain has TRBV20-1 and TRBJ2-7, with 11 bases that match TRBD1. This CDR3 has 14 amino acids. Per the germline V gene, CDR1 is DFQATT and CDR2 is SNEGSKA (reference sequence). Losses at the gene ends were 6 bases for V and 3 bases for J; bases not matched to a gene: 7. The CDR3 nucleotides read TGCAGTGCCACCCTGGGGACAGGGGGCTACGAGCAGTACTTC. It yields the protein CSATLGTGGYEQYF.

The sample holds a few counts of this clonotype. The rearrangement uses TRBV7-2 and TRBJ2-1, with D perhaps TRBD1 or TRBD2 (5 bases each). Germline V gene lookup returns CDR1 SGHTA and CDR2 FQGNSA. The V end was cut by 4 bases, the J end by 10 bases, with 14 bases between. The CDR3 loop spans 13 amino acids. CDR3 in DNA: TGTGCCAGCAGCTCCCGAGGGGTTGGAGAGCAGTTCTTC. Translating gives CASSSRGVGEQFF.

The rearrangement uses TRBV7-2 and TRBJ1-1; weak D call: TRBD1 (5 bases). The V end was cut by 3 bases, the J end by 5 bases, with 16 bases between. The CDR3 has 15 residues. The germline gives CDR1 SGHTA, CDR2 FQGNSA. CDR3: CASSFRPGPTTEAFF. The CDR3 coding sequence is TGTGCCAGCAGCTTTAGACCGGGGCCGACAACTGAAGCTTTCTTT.

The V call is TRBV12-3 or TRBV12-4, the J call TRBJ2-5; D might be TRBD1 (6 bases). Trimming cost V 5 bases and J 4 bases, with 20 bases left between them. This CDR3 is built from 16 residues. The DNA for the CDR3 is TGTGCCAGCAGTCCTAACGCAGGGGTTTTCGTAGAGACCCAGTACTTC. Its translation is CASSPNAGVFVETQYF.

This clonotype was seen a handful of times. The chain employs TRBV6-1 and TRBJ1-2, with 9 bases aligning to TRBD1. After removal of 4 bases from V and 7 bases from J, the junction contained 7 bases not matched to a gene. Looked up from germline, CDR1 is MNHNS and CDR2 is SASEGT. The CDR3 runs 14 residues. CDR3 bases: TGTGCCAGCAGTGCCGGGACAGGGTGGGCTGGCTACACCTTC. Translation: CASSAGTGWAGYTF.

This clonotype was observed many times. In DNA form, the CDR3 reads TGTGCCAGCAGCCCCCTCGGCGGGGTTGGGACGAGGGCTTTCTTT. It specifies CASSPLGGVGTRAFF. The chain uses TRBV7-9 and TRBJ1-1; the D gene is possibly TRBD1 (5 bases). The length of the CDR3 is 15 residues. V lost 5 bases to trimming and J lost 11 bases, with 24 bases between them. Germline loops: CDR1 SEHNR, CDR2 FQNEAQ (reference sequence).

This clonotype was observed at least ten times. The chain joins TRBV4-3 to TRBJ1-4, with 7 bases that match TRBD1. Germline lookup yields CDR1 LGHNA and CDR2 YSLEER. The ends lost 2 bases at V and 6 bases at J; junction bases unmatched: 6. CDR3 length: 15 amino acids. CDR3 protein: CASSQREGTDEKLFF. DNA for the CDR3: TGCGCCAGCAGCCAAAGGGAGGGGACAGATGAAAAACTGTTTTTT.

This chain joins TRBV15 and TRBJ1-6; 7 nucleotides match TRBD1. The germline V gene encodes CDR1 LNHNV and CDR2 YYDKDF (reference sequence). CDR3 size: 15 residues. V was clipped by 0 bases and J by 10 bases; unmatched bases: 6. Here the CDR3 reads CATSRDKGGSSPLHF. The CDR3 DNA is TGTGCCACCAGCAGAGATAAAGGGGGCTCGTCACCCCTCCACTTT.

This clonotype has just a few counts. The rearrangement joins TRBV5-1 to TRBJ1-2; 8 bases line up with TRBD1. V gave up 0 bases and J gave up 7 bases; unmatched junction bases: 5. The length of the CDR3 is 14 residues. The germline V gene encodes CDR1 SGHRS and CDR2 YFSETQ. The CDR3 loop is CASSLGQGFSGYTF. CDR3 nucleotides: TGCGCCAGCAGCTTGGGACAGGGGTTCTCTGGCTACACCTTC.

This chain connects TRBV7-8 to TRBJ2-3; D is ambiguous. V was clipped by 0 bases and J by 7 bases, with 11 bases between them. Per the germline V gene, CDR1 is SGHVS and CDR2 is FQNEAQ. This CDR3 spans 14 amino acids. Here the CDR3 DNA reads TGTGCCAGCAGCTTAGCGCTGCGACAAAATACGCAGTATTTT. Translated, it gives CASSLALRQNTQYF.